This T cell receptor beta chain appears in the sequencing data of a study of STAT3 mutations in large granular lymphocyte leukemia (dated by TCRdb to the late 2010s). Broadly, across the study: Canonical activating STAT3 mutations were detected in roughly half of the longitudinally sequenced T-LGLL patients. Over half of the T-LGLL patients were given one or more immunosuppressive therapy regimens, and less than 45% of those treated had a hematologic response. To reconstruct clonal hierarchy and dynamics, serial deep sequencing of TCRbeta CDR3 and STAT3 was performed in patients with T-cell large granular lymphocyte leukemia. From an initial cohort of approximately 220 LGL patients, eighteen representative T-LGLL cases were chosen for longitudinal sequencing of TCRbeta and STAT3. A couple of patients with natural killer LGL leukemia were also sequenced longitudinally as controls within the study. For each patient, sequencing was performed at an average of approximately 4 time points, with a range of 2 to 8 samplings.

The paper as a whole reports these results and caveats: Variable intervals between samplings and differing treatment regimens complicated linking therapy response to changes in TCR clonal burden. Since codominant clonotypes persisted in some patients, a small but highly pathogenic clone may have gone undetected. Because no samples were available when a clone first appeared, clonal expansion had to be inferred from samplings taken at other points. In several patients, dominant TCR clone burden exceeded STAT3 mutant burden, suggesting STAT3 mutation arose secondarily within a pre-expanded clone. At least one immunodominant TCRbeta clonotype was identified in every T-LGLL patient, and multiple immunodominant subclonotypes were identified in about half of the T-LGLL patients. TCR clonotype switching after therapy was observed in about 35% of the 18 patients, and all newly emerging clones were found to be STAT3 wild type.

The same DNA, extracted from blood mononuclear cells, served for both the TCR sequencing and the STAT3 sequencing. Trimming leaves V shorter by 3 bases and J shorter by 4 bases, with the junction holding 10 bases beyond the gene matches. CDR1 is given as SGHRS and CDR2 as YFSETQ, both from the germline V gene. The CDR3, from cysteine to phenylalanine, totals 18 residues. Just the 54-base CDR3 DNA is kept, in frame starting at base 1. TCRbeta libraries were sequenced on an Illumina MiSeq, and an average of about 41,000 productive templates per sample was obtained. Multiplex PCR amplification was used to generate TCRbeta CDR3 libraries with the immunoSEQ assay. In the source study's methods: Following a previously defined approach, repertoire diversity was calculated, and values close to 0 point to extremely monoclonal samples. TCRdb mirrors the immuneACCESS table, restricted to in-frame sequences. Some clones are absent from its copies; in checked studies, under half trace to an unresolved V gene, and the reason for the others is unknown. For V, J and clone size, that table is used; D and trimming come from the DNA. In all, the sample holds tens of thousands of clones, and approximately 84% of those were seen once. The ten largest clones take up roughly 13% of the sample.

Of note for this clone: Its antigen is still unknown. There are no base qualities to consult, and no much larger clone falls within one base.

The receptor comes from a man aged 55-75 years with T-cell large granular lymphocyte leukemia. Some clones in this sample may be carry-over from other donors' samples. The age is the age at diagnosis. The sample comprised peripheral blood mononuclear cells. Here the chain combines TRBV5-1 and TRBJ2-5, with 15 bases aligning to TRBD2. The CDR3 protein is CASSSGLAGGRLLETQYF. The sequenced DNA is TGCGCCAGCAGCTCAGGACTAGCGGGAGGGCGTTTGTTAGAGACCCAGTACTTC.